This TCR beta chain was recovered during a study of T cell responses to AZD1222 COVID-19 vaccine. Study-level findings and limits: Spike-specific TCR repertoires showed rising breadth and depth after two AZD1222 doses.

Only in-frame clones appear in the TCRdb table, and some are missing; sequencing was by immunoSEQ multiplex PCR. The profile covers about 120,000 clones, with about 92% appearing a single time and 5% taken by the ten largest. As to this clone: Its specificity is not known.

Trimming shortened V by 0 bases and J by 0 bases, and 6 bases separated the two germline ends. The CDR3 totals 15 residues. Germline V gene data show CDR1 as LGHNA and CDR2 as YSLEER. The source of this sequence is an adult who received the AZD1222 COVID-19 vaccine. The chain employs TRBV4-3 and TRBJ1-3; no firm D call. The sequences come from peripheral blood, collected 28 days after the second AZD1222 dose. The CDR3 spells CASSQDRTSGNTIYF. CDR3 DNA sequence: TGCGCCAGCAGCCAAGACCGAACCTCTGGAAACACCATATATTTT.